This T cell receptor (beta chain) was identified during a study of neurological immune-mediated disorders. Study-wide findings and caveats: Subjects shared no identical expanded-clone CDR3 amino acid sequences, suggesting private TCR-beta repertoires in all groups.

At least ten counts were recorded for this clonotype. Its cognate antigen is unknown. The V end was cut by 3 bases, the J end by 0 bases, with 17 bases between. Germline V lookup: CDR1 DFQATT, CDR2 SNEGSKA (reference sequence). This CDR3 is 16 amino acids long. TCRdb redid the calling of the 5' RACE reads with MiXCR, one entry per CDR3 protein. The sample has 25,000 to 30,000 distinct CDR3 sequences, under 7% seen once; the top ten hold around 8.3%. The controls, all healthy individuals, were blood bank volunteers in Maryland, USA. Unsorted libraries used 2 million PBMCs kept at -80 degrees C. The specimen sequenced was PBMCs. The TCR comes from a woman aged 45-59 years in good health. The V gene is TRBV20-1, the J gene TRBJ1-2, with a possible D match to TRBD1 (5 bases). The CDR3 DNA reads TGCAGTGCTAGCGACAGTCGAATGGGGGCTAACTATGGCTACACCTTC. It codes for CSASDSRMGANYGYTF.